The count of the clone carrying this T cell receptor beta chain is one. No antigen is known for it. This sample is drawn from a study of post-analysis software for immune sequencing data. Background on the study: Relapsing-remitting, secondary progressive and progressive-relapsing multiple sclerosis courses were included.

V shed 7 bases and J shed 2 bases, with 12 bases lying between them. CDR1 and CDR2 (germline): SQVTM, ANQGSEA. The CDR3 is made up of 12 amino acids. Unique-molecular-identifier-tagged TCR beta cDNA libraries were used. The authors obtained some 500,000 cDNA molecules from around 0.96 to 9.9 million T cells. TCRdb itself ran the PCR reads through MiXCR, one entry per CDR3 protein. Of some 800,000 distinct CDR3 sequences in the sample, approximately 44% are singletons; the top ten hold roughly 5.2%. Whole-study findings and limits: Compared with controls, patients showed significantly lower normalized Chao1 diversity. Co-batched samples clustered tightly together by F measure. TRBV5-6, TRBV5-1 and TRBV20-1 belonged to a set of roughly 5 TRBV segments that were more frequent in patients than controls.

Sample: blood. The chain is built from TRBV29-1 and TRBJ2-7; D may be TRBD1 or TRBD2 (5 bases each). The sequence was obtained from a girl aged 5 to 17 with multiple sclerosis. DNA of the CDR3: TGCAGCGGGGGGTGGGGTACCTACGAGCAGTACTTC. Protein sequence: CSGGWGTYEQYF.